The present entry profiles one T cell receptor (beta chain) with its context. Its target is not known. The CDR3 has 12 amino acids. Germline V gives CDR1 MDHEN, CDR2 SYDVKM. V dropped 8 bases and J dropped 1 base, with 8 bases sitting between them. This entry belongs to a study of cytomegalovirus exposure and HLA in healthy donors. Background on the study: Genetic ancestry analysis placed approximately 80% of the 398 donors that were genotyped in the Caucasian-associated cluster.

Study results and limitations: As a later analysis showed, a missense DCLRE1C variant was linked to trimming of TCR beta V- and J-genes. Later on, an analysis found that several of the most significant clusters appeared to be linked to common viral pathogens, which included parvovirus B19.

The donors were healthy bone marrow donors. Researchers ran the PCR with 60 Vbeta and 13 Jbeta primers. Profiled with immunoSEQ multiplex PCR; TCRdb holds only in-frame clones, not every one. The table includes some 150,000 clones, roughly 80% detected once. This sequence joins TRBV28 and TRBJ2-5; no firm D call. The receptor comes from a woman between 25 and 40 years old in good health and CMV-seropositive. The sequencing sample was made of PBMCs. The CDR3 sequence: CASGLIQETQYF. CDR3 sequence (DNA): TGTGCCAGCGGCTTGATCCAAGAGACCCAGTACTTC.